This TCR beta chain was sequenced for a study of Ad26.COV2.S vaccination and SARS-CoV-2 variants. The V segment lost 9 bases and the J segment 2 bases; nucleotides outside the gene matches: 5. The V gene's germline CDR1 is LNHDA and CDR2 SQIVND (reference sequence). The CDR3 runs 13 residues. The repertoire was sequenced with immunoSEQ multiplex PCR; TCRdb's copy has only in-frame clones and lacks some. Here the sample spans fewer than 500,000 clones, approximately 90% being singletons. As for treatment: some 19 received Ad26.COV2.S at low or high dose, single or two shots; about 5 received placebo; per-sample allocation not given. On day 63 after the first injection, vaccine and placebo recipients gave samples.

This sequence joins TRBV19 and TRBJ2-5; 8 bases fit TRBD2. This specimen was peripheral blood, taken in a trial of Ad26.COV2.S vaccine versus placebo. The TCR sequence derives from a person aged 18-60 years who received the Ad26.COV2.S COVID-19 vaccine or a placebo. CDR3 amino acids: CASGTRDQETQYF. The CDR3 nucleotides are TGTGCCAGCGGGACTAGGGATCAAGAGACCCAGTACTTC.